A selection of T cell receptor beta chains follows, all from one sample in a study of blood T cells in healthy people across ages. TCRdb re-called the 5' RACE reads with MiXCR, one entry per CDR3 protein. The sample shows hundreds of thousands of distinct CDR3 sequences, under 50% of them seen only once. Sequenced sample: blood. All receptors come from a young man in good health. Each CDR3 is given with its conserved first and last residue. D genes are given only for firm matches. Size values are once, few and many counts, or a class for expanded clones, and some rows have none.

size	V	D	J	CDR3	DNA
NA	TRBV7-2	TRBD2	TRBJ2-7	CASSLRSSGGSHDQYF	TGTGCCAGCAGCTTAAGGAGTAGCGGGGGTTCCCACGACCAGTATTTC
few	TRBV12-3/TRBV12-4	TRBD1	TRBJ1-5	CASKYGTANQPQHF	TGTGCCAGCAAATACGGGACAGCGAATCAGCCCCAGCATTTT
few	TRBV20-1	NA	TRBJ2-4	CSARGTAEQKNIQYF	TGCAGTGCTCGAGGGACGGCAGAACAAAAAAACATTCAGTACTTC
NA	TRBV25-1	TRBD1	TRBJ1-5	CASSDRGTVQPQHF	TGTGCCAGCAGTGACAGGGGGACGGTTCAGCCCCAGCATTTT
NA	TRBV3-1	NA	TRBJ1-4	CASSQGDLGEKLFF	TGTGCCAGCAGCCAGGGGGACTTGGGTGAAAAACTGTTTTTT
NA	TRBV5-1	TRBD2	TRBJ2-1	CASSPSPLAGGCNEQFF	TGCGCCAGCAGCCCGAGTCCCCTAGCGGGGGGCTGCAATGAGCAGTTCTTC
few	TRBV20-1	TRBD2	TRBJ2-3	CSARDPASGSTDTQYF	TGCAGTGCTAGAGATCCCGCTAGCGGTAGCACAGATACGCAGTATTTT
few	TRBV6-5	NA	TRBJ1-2	CASSYPGRGNGYTF	TGTGCCAGCAGTTACCCCGGGAGAGGGAATGGCTACACCTTC
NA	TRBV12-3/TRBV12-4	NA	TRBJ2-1	CASSLSAYNEQFF	TGTGCCAGCAGTTTATCAGCCTACAATGAGCAGTTCTTC
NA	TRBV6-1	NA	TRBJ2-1	CASRNGANWGKFEQFF	TGTGCCAGCAGGAATGGGGCCAATTGGGGGAAATTTGAGCAGTTCTTC
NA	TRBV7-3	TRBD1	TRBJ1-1	CASSPRQGNTEAFF	TGTGCCAGCAGCCCTAGACAGGGAAACACTGAAGCTTTCTTT
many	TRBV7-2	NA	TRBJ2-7	CASSLGGGNEQYF	TGTGCCAGCAGCTTAGGGGGTGGGAACGAGCAGTACTTC
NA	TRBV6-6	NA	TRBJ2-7	CASSYSFDRSYEQYF	TGTGCCAGCAGTTACTCTTTCGACAGGTCCTACGAGCAGTACTTC
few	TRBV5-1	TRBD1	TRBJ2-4	CASSLAGTVLAKNIQYF	TGCGCCAGCAGCTTGGCCGGGACAGTACTAGCCAAAAACATTCAGTACTTC
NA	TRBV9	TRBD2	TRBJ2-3	CASSVSSGVGDTQYF	TGTGCCAGCAGCGTGTCTAGCGGGGTCGGAGATACGCAGTATTTT
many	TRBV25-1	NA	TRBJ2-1	CASSDSSHLYNEQFF	TGTGCCAGCAGTGATTCCTCCCATTTATACAATGAGCAGTTCTTC
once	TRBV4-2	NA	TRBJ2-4	CASSQTPGTKNIQYF	TGTGCCAGCAGCCAAACCCCAGGAACCAAAAACATTCAGTACTTC
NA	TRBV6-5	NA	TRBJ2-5	CASSYWTGAVQETQYF	TGTGCCAGCAGTTACTGGACCGGGGCAGTCCAGGAGACCCAGTACTTC
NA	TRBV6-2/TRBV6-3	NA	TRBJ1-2	CASSWAEIIRGYTF	TGTGCCAGCAGTTGGGCAGAGATCATTCGTGGCTACACCTTC
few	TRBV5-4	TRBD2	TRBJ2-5	CASSSPTSGGQETQYF	TGTGCCAGCAGCTCTCCGACTAGCGGGGGACAAGAGACCCAGTACTTC
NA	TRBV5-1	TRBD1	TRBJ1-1	CASSYGQGHTEAFF	TGCGCCAGCAGCTACGGACAGGGGCACACTGAAGCTTTCTTT
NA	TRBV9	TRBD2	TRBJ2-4	CASSAPGLATAKNIQYF	TGTGCCAGCAGCGCTCCGGGACTAGCGACTGCCAAAAACATTCAGTACTTC
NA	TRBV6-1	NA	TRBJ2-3	CASSTGINPYF	TGTGCCAGCAGTACTGGAATAAATCCGTATTTT
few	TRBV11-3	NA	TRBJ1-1	CASSLVTGMNTEAFF	TGTGCCAGCAGCTTAGTCACAGGGATGAACACTGAAGCTTTCTTT
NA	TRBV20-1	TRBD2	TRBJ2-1	CSAPSGGTFYEQFF	TGCAGTGCTCCTAGCGGGGGGACCTTCTATGAGCAGTTCTTC
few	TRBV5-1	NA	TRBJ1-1	CASSLQQDTNTEAFF	TGCGCCAGCAGCTTGCAACAGGACACGAACACTGAAGCTTTCTTT
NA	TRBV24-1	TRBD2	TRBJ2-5	CATSDSTSGGFYNEQYF	TGTGCCACCAGTGATTCTACTAGCGGGGGCTTCTACAATGAGCAGTACTTC
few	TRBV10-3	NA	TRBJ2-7	CATGTAHEQYF	TGTGCCACGGGGACCGCCCACGAGCAGTACTTC
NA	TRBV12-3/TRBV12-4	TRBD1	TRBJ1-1	CASSDRGRAEAFF	TGTGCCAGCAGCGACAGGGGCAGGGCTGAAGCTTTCTTT
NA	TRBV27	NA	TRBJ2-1	CASSYEIWAPNEQFF	TGTGCCAGCAGTTACGAAATCTGGGCCCCAAATGAGCAGTTCTTC
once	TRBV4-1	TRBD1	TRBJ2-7	CASSLPTGDHEQYF	TGCGCCAGCAGCCTTCCAACAGGGGACCACGAGCAGTACTTC
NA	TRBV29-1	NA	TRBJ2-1	CGVELYNEQFF	TGCGGCGTTGAACTATACAATGAGCAGTTCTTC
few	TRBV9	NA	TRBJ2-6	CASRLRITGANVLTF	TGTGCCAGCAGACTTCGGATCACTGGGGCCAACGTCCTGACTTTC
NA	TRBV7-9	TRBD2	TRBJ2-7	CASSGLADPTYEQYF	TGTGCCAGCAGCGGACTAGCGGACCCGACCTACGAGCAGTACTTC
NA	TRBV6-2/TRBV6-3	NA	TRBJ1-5	CASCPPGGVSNQPQHF	TGTGCCAGCTGCCCCCCAGGTGGCGTTAGCAATCAGCCCCAGCATTTT
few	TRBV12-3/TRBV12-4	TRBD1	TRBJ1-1	CASSLGTGLTEAFF	TGTGCCAGCAGTTTAGGGACAGGGTTGACTGAAGCTTTCTTT
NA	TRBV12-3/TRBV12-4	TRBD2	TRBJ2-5	CASSISGGIPPETQYF	TGTGCCAGCAGTATTAGCGGGGGGATCCCCCCAGAGACCCAGTACTTC
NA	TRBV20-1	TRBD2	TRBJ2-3	CSARKPSGGTTDTQYF	TGCAGTGCTAGAAAGCCTAGCGGGGGAACAACAGATACGCAGTATTTT
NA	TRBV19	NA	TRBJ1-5	CASSPAVWYSNQPQHF	TGTGCCAGTAGTCCGGCAGTGTGGTATAGCAATCAGCCCCAGCATTTT
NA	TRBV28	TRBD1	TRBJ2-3	CASSPYIARDRETDTQYF	TGTGCCAGCAGTCCGTATATAGCCCGGGACAGGGAAACAGATACGCAGTATTTT
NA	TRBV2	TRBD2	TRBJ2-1	CASNGGSGDNEQFF	TGTGCCAGCAATGGTGGTAGCGGGGACAATGAGCAGTTCTTC
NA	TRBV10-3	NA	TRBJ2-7	CAISESLAFYEQYF	TGTGCCATCAGTGAGTCGCTGGCTTTCTACGAGCAGTACTTC
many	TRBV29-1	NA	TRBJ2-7	CSAGTPSYEQYF	TGCAGCGCCGGGACTCCCTCCTACGAGCAGTACTTC
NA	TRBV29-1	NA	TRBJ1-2	CSVESDSQYFTF	TGCAGCGTTGAATCGGACAGCCAATACTTCACCTTC
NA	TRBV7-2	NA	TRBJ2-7	CASSRELIPYEQYF	TGTGCCAGCAGCAGAGAGCTGATCCCATACGAGCAGTACTTC
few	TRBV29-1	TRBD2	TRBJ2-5	CSVPGLPLGETQYF	TGCAGCGTGCCGGGACTACCCTTAGGAGAGACCCAGTACTTC
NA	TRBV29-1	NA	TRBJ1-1	CSVEDRNTVAFF	TGCAGCGTTGAAGATCGAAACACTGTAGCTTTCTTT
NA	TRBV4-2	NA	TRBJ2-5	CASSQDSDSRQGTQYF	TGTGCCAGCAGCCAAGACTCGGACTCTCGGCAAGGGACCCAGTACTTC
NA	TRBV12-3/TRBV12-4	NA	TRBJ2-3	CASSLDSGNMQYF	TGTGCCAGCAGTTTAGATAGCGGTAATATGCAGTATTTT
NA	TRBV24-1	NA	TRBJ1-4	CATSDSLQGGKLFF	TGTGCCACCAGTGACTCTTTACAGGGAGGGAAACTGTTTTTT
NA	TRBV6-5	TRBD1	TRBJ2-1	CASSCGQGAYNEQFF	TGTGCCAGCAGTTGCGGTCAGGGGGCTTACAATGAGCAGTTCTTC
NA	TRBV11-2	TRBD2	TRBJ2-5	CASSLTSGGPLGETQYF	TGTGCCAGCAGTTTGACTAGCGGGGGGCCTCTCGGGGAGACCCAGTACTTC
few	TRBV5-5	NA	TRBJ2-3	CASSPPDSSTDTQYF	TGTGCCAGCAGCCCGCCGGACTCAAGCACAGATACGCAGTATTTT
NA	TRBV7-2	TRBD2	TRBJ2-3	CASSLDTAGGTDTQYF	TGTGCCAGCAGCTTAGATACAGCGGGGGGCACAGATACGCAGTATTTT
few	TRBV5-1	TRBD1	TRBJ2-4	CASSGGTGGTQAKNIQYF	TGCGCCAGCAGCGGCGGGACAGGGGGCACTCAAGCCAAAAACATTCAGTACTTC
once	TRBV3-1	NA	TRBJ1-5	CASSPTYDSVNQPQHF	TGTGCCAGCAGCCCTACCTACGACTCCGTCAATCAGCCCCAGCATTTT
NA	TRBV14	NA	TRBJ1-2	CASSHAVATSYGYTF	TGTGCCAGCAGCCACGCCGTAGCGACTTCCTATGGCTACACCTTC
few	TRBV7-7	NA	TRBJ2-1	CASSLIGEGEQFF	TGTGCTAGCAGCTTAATAGGAGAGGGTGAGCAGTTCTTC
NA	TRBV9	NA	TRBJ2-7	CASSALGGPETEQYF	TGTGCCAGCAGCGCCCTAGGGGGACCCGAGACCGAGCAGTACTTC